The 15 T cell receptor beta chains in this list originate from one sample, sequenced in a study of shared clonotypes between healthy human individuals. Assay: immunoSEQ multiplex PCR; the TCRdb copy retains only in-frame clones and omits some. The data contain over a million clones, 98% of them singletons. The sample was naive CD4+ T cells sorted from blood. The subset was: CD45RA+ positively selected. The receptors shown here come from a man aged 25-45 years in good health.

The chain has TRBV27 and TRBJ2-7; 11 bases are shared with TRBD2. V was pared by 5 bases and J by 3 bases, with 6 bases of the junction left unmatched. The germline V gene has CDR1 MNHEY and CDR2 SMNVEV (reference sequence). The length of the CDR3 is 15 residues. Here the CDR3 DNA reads TGTGCCAGCAGTCAACTAGCGGGAGCCCTCTACGAGCAGTACTTC. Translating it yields CASSQLAGALYEQYF.

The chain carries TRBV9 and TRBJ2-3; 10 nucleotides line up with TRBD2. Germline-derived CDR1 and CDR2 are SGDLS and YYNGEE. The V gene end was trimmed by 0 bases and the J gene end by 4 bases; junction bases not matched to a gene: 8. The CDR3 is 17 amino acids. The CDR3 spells CASSVATASGSADTQYF. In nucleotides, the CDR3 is TGTGCCAGCAGCGTAGCTACCGCTAGCGGGAGCGCAGATACGCAGTATTTT.

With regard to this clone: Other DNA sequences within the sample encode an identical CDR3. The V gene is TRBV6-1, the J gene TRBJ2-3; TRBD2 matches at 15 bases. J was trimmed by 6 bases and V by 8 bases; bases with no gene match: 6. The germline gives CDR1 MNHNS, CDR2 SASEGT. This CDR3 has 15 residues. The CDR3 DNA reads TGTGCCAGCTCCGGACTAGCGGGAGGGCCGGATACGCAGTATTTT. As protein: CASSGLAGGPDTQYF.

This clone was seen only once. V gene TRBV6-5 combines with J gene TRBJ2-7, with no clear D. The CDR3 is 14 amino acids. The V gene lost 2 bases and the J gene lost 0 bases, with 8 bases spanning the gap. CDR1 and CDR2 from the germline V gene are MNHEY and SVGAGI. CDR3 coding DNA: TGTGCCAGCAGTTACGCGTTCAGCTCCTACGAGCAGTACTTC. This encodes CASSYAFSSYEQYF.

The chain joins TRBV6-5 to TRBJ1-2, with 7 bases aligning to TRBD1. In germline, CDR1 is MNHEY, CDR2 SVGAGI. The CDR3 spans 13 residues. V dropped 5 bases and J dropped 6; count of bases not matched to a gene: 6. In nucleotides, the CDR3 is TGTGCCAGCAGTGGTCTCGGGACAGATGGCTACACCTTC. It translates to CASSGLGTDGYTF.

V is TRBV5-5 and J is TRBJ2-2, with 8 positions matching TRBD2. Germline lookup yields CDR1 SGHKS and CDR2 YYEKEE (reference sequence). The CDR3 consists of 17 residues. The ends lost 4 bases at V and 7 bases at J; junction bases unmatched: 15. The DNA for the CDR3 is TGTGCCAGCAGCAGGGGGATTAGCGGGGCCTCCGGCGGGGAGCTGTTTTTT. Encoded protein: CASSRGISGASGGELFF.

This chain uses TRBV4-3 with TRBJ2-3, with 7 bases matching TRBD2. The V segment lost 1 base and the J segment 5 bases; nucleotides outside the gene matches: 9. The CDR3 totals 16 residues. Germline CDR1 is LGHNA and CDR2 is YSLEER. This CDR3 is CASSQVGFSGGDTQYF. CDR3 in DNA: TGCGCCAGCAGCCAAGTCGGTTTCTCGGGAGGAGATACGCAGTATTTT.

The CDR3 spells CASSPMGVSANYGYTF. The CDR3 DNA reads as TGTGCCAGCAGCCCTATGGGGGTTTCGGCGAACTATGGCTACACCTTC. The rearrangement uses TRBV28 and TRBJ1-2; perhaps TRBD1 as D (5 bases). The CDR3 has 16 residues. V was shortened by 6 bases and J by 2 bases, with 19 bases between the two germline ends. Germline assignment: CDR1 MDHEN and CDR2 SYDVKM.

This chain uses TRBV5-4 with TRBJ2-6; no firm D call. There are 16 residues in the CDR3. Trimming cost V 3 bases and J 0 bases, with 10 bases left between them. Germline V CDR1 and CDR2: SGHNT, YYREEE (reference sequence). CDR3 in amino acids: CASSWIQNSGANVLTF. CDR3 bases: TGTGCCAGCAGCTGGATACAAAACTCTGGGGCCAACGTCCTGACTTTC.

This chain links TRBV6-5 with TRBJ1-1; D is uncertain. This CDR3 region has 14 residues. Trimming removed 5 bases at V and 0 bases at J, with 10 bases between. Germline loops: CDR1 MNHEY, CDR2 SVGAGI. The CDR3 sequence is CASSLRFMNTEAFF. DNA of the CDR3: TGTGCCAGCAGTCTCCGATTCATGAACACTGAAGCTTTCTTT.

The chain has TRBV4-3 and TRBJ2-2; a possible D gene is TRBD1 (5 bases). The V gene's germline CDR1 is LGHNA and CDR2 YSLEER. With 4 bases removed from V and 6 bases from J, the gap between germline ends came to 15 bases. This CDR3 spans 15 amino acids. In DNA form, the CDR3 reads TGCGCCAGCAGCCCCCGACTGACAGCCTCCGGGGAGCTGTTTTTT. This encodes CASSPRLTASGELFF.

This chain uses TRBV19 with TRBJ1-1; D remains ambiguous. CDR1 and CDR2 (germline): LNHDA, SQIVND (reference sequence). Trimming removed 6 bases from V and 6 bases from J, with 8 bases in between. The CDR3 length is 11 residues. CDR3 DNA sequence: TGTGCCAGTAGGGGTTTTGCTGAAGCTTTCTTT. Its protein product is CASRGFAEAFF. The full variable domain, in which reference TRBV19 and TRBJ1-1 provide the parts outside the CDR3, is DGGITQSPKYLFRKEGQNVTLSCEQNLNHDAMYWYRQDPGQGLRLIYYSQIVNDFQKGDIAEGYSVSREKKESFPLTVTSAQKNPTAFYLCASRGFAEAFFGQGTRLTVV.

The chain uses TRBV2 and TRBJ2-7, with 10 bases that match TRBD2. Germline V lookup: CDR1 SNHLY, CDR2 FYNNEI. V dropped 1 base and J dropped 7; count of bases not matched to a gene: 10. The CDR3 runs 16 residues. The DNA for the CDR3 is TGTGCCAGCAGTGAAGAGGGTCCCTTACTAGCGGGAGAGCAGTACTTC. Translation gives CASSEEGPLLAGEQYF.

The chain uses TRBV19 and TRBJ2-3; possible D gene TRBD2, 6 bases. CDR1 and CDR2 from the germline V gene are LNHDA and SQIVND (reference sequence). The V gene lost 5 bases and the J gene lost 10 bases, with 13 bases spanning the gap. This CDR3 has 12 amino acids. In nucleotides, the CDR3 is TGTGCCAGTAGTCCCACTACGGGGGCGCAGTATTTT. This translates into CASSPTTGAQYF.

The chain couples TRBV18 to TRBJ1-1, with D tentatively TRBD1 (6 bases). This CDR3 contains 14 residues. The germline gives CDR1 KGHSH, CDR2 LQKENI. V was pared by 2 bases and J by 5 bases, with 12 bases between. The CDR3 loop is CASSPTRGLTEAFF. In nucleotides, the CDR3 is TGTGCCAGCTCACCAACCAGGGGATTAACTGAAGCTTTCTTT.